This TCR beta chain was obtained from a study of shared T cell receptors in the human thymus. The method was immunoSEQ multiplex PCR; TCRdb's version includes in-frame clones alone and lacks a portion of them. This table holds around 340,000 clones, 85% to 95% found once. The CDR3 is 16 amino acids. Germline CDR1 reads SGHNT; CDR2 reads YYREEE (reference sequence). V lost 4 bases and J lost 4; bases outside the gene matches: 10. The source material was thymocytes. The V and J genes are TRBV5-4 and TRBJ2-1; TRBD1 matches at 8 bases. The origin of this receptor is a human donor. The CDR3 spells CASSPLQGAFYNEQFF. The CDR3 DNA is TGTGCCAGCAGCCCCCTGCAGGGGGCGTTTTACAATGAGCAGTTCTTC. Full variable domain (missing parts from reference TRBV5-4 and TRBJ2-1): ETGVTQSPTHLIKTRGQQVTLRCSSQSGHNTVSWYQQALGQGPQFIFQYYREEENGRGNFPPRFSGLQFPNYSSELNVNALELDDSALYLCASSPLQGAFYNEQFFGPGTRLTVL.